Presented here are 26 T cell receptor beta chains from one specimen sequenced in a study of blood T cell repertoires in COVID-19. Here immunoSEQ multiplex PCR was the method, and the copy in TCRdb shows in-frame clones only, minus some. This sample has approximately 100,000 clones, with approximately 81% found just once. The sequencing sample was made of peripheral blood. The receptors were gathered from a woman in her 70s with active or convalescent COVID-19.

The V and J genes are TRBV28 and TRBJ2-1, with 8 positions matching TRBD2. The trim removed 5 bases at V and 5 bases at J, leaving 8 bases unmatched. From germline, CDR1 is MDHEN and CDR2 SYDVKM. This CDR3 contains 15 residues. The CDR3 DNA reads TGTGCCAGCAGTGAGTCCGCGGGGGGCCACAATGAGCAGTTCTTC. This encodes CASSESAGGHNEQFF.

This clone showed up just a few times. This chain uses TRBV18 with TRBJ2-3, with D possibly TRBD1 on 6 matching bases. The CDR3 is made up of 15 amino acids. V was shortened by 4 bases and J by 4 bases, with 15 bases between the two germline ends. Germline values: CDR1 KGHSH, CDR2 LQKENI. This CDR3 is CASSRSQGSADTQYF. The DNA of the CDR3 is TGTGCCAGCTCACGCTCACAGGGTTCCGCAGATACGCAGTATTTT.

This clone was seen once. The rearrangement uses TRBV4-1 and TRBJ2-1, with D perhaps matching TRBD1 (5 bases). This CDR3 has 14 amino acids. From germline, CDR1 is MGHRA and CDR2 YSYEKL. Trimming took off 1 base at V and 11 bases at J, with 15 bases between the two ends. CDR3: CASSQGSEGVKQFF. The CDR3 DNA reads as TGCGCCAGCAGCCAAGGCAGTGAAGGGGTGAAGCAGTTCTTC.

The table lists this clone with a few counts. The CDR3 DNA is TGTGCCAGCAGTGCGGCTAGCGGGAGGAACGGTAATGAGCAGTTCTTC. It codes for CASSAASGRNGNEQFF. This chain uses TRBV2 with TRBJ2-1; 11 nucleotides align to TRBD2. This CDR3 has 16 residues. Looked up from germline, CDR1 is SNHLY and CDR2 is FYNNEI. V was clipped by 4 bases and J by 7 bases; unmatched bases: 9.

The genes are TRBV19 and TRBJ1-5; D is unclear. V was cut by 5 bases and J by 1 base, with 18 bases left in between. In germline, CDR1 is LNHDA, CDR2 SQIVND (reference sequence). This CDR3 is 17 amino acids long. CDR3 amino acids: CASSPLPGSRSNQPQHF. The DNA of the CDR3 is TGTGCCAGTAGTCCTCTTCCGGGGTCGAGGAGCAATCAGCCCCAGCATTTT.

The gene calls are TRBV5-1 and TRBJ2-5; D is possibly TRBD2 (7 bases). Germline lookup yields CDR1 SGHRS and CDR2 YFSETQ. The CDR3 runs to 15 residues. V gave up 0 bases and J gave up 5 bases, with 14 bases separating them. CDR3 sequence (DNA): TGCGCCAGCAGCTTGGGGCGGGGGCCGGGGGAGACCCAGTACTTC. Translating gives CASSLGRGPGETQYF.

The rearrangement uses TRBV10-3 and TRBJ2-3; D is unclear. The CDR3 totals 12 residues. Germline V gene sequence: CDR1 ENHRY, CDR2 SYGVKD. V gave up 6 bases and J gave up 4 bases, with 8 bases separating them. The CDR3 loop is CAISRPPDTQYF. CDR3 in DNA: TGTGCCATCAGCAGGCCCCCAGATACGCAGTATTTT.

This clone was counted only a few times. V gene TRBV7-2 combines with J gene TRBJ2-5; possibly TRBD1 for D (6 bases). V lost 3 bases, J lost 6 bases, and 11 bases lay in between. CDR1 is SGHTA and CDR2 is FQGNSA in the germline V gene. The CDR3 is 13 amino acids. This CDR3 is CASSLATGKTQYF. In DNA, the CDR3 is TGTGCCAGCAGCTTGGCAACAGGGAAGACCCAGTACTTC.

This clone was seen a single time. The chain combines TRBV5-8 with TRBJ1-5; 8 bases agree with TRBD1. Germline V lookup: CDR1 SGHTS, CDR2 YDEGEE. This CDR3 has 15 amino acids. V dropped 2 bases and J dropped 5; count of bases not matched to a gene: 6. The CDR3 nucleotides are TGTGCCAGCAGCTTCGGGCAGGGGGCGGATCAGCCCCAGCATTTT. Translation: CASSFGQGADQPQHF.

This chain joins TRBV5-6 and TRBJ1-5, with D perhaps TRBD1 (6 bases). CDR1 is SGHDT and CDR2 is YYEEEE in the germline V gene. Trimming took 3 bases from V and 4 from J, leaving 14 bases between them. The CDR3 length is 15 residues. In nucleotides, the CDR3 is TGTGCCAGCAGCTCTAATACACAGGGTAATCAGCCCCAGCATTTT. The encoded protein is CASSSNTQGNQPQHF.

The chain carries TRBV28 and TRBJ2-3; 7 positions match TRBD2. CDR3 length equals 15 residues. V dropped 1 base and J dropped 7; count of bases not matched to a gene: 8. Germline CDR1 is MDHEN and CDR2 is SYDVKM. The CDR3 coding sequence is TGTGCCAGCAGTTTATCCCAGGGACTACCGAATACGCAGTATTTT. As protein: CASSLSQGLPNTQYF.

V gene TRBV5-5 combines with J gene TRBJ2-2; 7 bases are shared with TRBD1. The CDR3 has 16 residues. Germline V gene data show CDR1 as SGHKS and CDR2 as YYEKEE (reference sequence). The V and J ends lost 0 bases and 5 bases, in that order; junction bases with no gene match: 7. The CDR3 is CASSLAGTASTGELFF. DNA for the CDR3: TGTGCCAGCAGCTTGGCCGGGACAGCTTCAACCGGGGAGCTGTTTTTT.

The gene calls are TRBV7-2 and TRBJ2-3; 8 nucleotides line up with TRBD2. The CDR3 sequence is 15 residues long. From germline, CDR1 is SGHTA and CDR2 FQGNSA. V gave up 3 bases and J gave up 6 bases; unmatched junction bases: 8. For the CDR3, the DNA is TGTGCCAGCAGCTTTATCAGCGGGGGCGGGGATACGCAGTATTTT. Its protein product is CASSFISGGGDTQYF.

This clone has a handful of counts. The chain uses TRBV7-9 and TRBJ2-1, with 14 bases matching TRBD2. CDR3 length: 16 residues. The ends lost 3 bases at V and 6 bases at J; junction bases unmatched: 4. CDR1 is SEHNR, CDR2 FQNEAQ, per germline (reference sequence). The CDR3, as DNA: TGTGCCAGCAGCTTGGGGGGACTAGCGGGAGTCAATGAGCAGTTCTTC. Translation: CASSLGGLAGVNEQFF. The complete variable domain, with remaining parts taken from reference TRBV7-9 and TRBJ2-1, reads DTGVSQNPRHKITKRGQNVTFRCDPISEHNRLYWYRQTLGQGPEFLTYFQNEAQLEKSRLLSDRFSAERPKGSFSTLEIQRTEQGDSAMYLCASSLGGLAGVNEQFFGPGTRLTVL.

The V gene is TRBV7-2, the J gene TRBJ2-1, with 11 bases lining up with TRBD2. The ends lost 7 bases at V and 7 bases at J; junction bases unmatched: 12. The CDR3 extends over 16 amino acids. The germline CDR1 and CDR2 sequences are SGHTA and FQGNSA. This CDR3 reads CASKISGRASWNEQFF. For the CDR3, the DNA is TGTGCCAGCAAGATTAGCGGGAGGGCCAGTTGGAATGAGCAGTTCTTC.

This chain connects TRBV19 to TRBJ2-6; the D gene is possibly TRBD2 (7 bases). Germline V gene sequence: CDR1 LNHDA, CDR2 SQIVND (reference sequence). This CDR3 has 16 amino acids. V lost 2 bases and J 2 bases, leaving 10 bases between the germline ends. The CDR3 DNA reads TGTGCCAGTAGTATATGGGGGGGGCCTGGGGCCAACGTCCTGACTTTC. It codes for CASSIWGGPGANVLTF.

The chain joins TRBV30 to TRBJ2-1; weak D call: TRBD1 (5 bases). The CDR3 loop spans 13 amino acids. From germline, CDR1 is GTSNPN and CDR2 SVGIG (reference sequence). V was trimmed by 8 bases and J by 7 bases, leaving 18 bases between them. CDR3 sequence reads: CAISDNMANEQFF. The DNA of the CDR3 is TGTGCCATTTCGGACAATATGGCGAATGAGCAGTTCTTC.

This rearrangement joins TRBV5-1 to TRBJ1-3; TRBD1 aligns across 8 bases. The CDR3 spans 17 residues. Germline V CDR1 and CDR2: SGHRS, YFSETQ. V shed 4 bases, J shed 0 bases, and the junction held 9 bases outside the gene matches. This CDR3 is CASSIQGAPGSGNTIYF. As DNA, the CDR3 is TGCGCCAGCAGCATTCAGGGGGCGCCGGGCTCTGGAAACACCATATATTTT.

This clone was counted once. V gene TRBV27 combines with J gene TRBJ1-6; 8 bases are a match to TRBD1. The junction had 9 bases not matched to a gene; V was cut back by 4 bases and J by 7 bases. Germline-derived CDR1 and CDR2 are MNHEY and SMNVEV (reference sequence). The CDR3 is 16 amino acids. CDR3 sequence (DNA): TGTGCCAGCAGTTCACAACAGGGGGATTGGAATTCACCCCTCCACTTT. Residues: CASSSQQGDWNSPLHF.

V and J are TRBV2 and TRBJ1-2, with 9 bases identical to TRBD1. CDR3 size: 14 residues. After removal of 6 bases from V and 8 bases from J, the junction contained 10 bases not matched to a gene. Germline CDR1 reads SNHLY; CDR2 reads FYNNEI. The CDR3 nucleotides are TGTGCCAGCAGCGGGGAGACAGGGGGTTACGGCTACACCTTC. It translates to CASSGETGGYGYTF. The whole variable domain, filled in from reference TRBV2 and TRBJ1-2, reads EPEVTQTPSHQVTQMGQEVILRCVPISNHLYFYWYRQILGQKVEFLVSFYNNEISEKSEIFDDQFSVERPDGSNFTLKIRSTKLEDSAMYFCASSGETGGYGYTFGSGTRLTVV.

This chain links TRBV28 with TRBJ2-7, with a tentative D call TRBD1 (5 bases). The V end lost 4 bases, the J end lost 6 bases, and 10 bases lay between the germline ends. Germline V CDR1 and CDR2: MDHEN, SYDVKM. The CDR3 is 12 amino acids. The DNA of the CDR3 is TGTGCCAGCAGTTCTGTTGGGGCCGAGCAGTACTTC. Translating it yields CASSSVGAEQYF. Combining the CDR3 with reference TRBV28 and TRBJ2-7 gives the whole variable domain DVKVTQSSRYLVKRTGEKVFLECVQDMDHENMFWYRQDPGLGLRLIYFSYDVKMKEKGDIPEGYSVSREKKERFSLILESASTNQTSMYLCASSSVGAEQYFGPGTRLTVT.

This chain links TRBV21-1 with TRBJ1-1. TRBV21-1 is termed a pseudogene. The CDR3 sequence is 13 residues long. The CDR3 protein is CASSCAGETEAFF. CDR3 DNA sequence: TGTGCCAGCAGCTGCGCCGGGGAAACTGAAGCTTTCTTT.

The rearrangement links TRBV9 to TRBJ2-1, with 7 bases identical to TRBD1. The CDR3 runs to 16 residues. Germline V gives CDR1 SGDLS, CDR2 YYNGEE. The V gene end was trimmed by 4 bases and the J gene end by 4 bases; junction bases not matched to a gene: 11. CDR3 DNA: TGTGCCAGCAGCCCCCTGGGACAGATGGCTTACAATGAGCAGTTCTTC. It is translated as CASSPLGQMAYNEQFF.

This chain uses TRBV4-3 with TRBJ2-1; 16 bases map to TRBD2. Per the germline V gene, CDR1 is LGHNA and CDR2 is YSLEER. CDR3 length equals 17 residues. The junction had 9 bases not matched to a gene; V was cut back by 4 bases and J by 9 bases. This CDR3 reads CASSPGLAGGRRAEQFF. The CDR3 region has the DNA TGCGCCAGCAGCCCGGGACTAGCGGGGGGGCGGCGGGCTGAGCAGTTCTTC.

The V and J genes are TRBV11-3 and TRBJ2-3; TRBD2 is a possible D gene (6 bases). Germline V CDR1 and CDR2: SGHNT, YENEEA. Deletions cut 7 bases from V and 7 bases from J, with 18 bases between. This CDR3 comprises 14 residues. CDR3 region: CASTSTSGANTQYF. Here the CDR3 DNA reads TGTGCCAGCACCTCGACTAGTGGGGCAAATACGCAGTATTTT. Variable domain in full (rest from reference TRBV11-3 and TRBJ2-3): EAGVVQSPRYKIIEKKQPVAFWCNPISGHNTLYWYLQNLGQGPELLIRYENEEAVDDSQLPKDRFSAERLKGVDSTLKIQPAELGDSAVYLCASTSTSGANTQYFGPGTRLTVL.

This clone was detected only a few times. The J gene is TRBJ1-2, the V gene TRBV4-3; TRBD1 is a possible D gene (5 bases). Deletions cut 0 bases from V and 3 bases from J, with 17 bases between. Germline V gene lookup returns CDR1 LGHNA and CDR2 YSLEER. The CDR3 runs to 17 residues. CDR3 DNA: TGCGCCAGCAGCCAAGATCTAAGAAGGGGTGGGGACTATGGCTACACCTTC. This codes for CASSQDLRRGGDYGYTF.